Listed below are T cell receptor beta chains from one sample, sequenced in a study of T cells in Graves' hyperthyroidism and ophthalmopathy. TCRdb reprocessed the multiplex PCR reads with MiXCR, giving one entry per CDR3 protein. Of hundreds of thousands of distinct CDR3 sequences in the sample, about 14% were seen once. Sequenced: blood. The receptors originated from a woman aged 40 to 55 with Graves' ophthalmopathy. The CDR3 runs from the conserved cysteine through the conserved F or W. A D gene is named only where the DNA matches it firmly. Not every row has a clone size; where given, it reads once, few, many or a size class.

TRBD1	TRBV19	few	TRBJ1-5	CASRQGDTNQPQHF	TGTGCCAGTAGGCAGGGGGATACCAATCAGCCCCAGCATTTT
NA	TRBV28	many	TRBJ2-5	CASSPTEAGETQYF	TGTGCCAGCAGCCCGACCGAAGCAGGCGAGACCCAGTACTTC
NA	TRBV5-1	many	TRBJ2-7	CASSLRDGPYEQYF	TGCGCCAGCAGCTTGCGGGACGGACCCTACGAGCAGTACTTC
NA	TRBV28	few	TRBJ2-5	CASSPPRGEETQYF	TGTGCCAGCAGTCCCCCCAGGGGGGAAGAGACCCAGTACTTC
TRBD2	TRBV29-1	many	TRBJ2-7	CSVGSGVNEQYF	TGCAGCGTTGGTAGCGGGGTAAACGAGCAGTACTTC
NA	TRBV19	many	TRBJ1-5	CASSMGGQLNQPQHF	TGTGCCAGTAGTATGGGCGGGCAGCTCAATCAGCCCCAGCATTTT
TRBD1	TRBV10-3	many	TRBJ2-7	CAITQGQGYEQYF	TGTGCCATCACCCAAGGACAGGGTTACGAGCAGTACTTC
NA	TRBV4-3	many	TRBJ1-2	CASSQERADGYTF	TGCGCCAGCAGCCAAGAAAGGGCCGATGGCTACACCTTC
NA	TRBV3-1	many	TRBJ2-7	CASSQVRGREQYF	TGTGCCAGCAGCCAAGTACGAGGGCGGGAGCAGTACTTC
TRBD2	TRBV5-1	NA	TRBJ2-5	CASSSRSGRFVETQYF	TGCGCCAGCAGCTCCCGCAGCGGGAGGTTCGTGGAGACCCAGTACTTC
TRBD2	TRBV12-3/TRBV12-4	many	TRBJ2-5	CASSARLALQETQYF	TGTGCCAGCAGTGCCCGACTAGCCCTCCAAGAGACCCAGTACTTC
TRBD2	TRBV11-1	NA	TRBJ2-5	CASSAMGLAGGETQYF	TGTGCCAGCAGCGCGATGGGACTAGCGGGAGGGGAGACCCAGTACTTC
NA	TRBV6-2/TRBV6-3	many	TRBJ2-1	CASSYGPNEQFF	TGTGCCAGCAGTTACGGCCCCAATGAGCAGTTCTTC
TRBD1	TRBV28	many	TRBJ1-2	CASSWGGQAHGYTF	TGTGCCAGCAGTTGGGGTGGACAGGCGCATGGCTACACCTTC
NA	TRBV29-1	many	TRBJ1-1	CSGGGREAFF	TGCAGCGGCGGGGGCCGCGAAGCTTTCTTT
NA	TRBV4-1	many	TRBJ2-2	CASSQVSTGELFF	TGCGCCAGCAGCCAAGTGTCCACCGGGGAGCTGTTTTTT
NA	TRBV27	many	TRBJ1-5	CASRRLSYSNQPQHF	TGTGCCAGCAGACGGCTTTCTTATAGCAATCAGCCCCAGCATTTT